This is a list of T cell receptor beta chains from one sample in a study of T cells in Graves' hyperthyroidism and ophthalmopathy. TCRdb redid the calling of the multiplex PCR reads with MiXCR, one entry per CDR3 protein. This table has 600,000 to 650,000 distinct CDR3 sequences, 16% appearing once. The specimen sequenced was blood. The receptors come from a woman between 25 and 40 years old with Graves' hyperthyroidism. Both conserved end residues are trimmed from each CDR3. D genes are given only for firm matches. For some rows the clone size is stated as once, few or many, or as a class when expanded; others skip it.

ASSPGLAVRTGELF	TRBV9	few	TRBD2
ASRETTTGYEQY	TRBV2	many	.
ASSQDGGRADTQY	TRBV3-1	.	TRBD2
AMNRGAGGETQY	TRBV7-2	many	TRBD1
ASSQEDRGDHGYT	TRBV4-1	.	TRBD1
AWSVKGTNYGYT	TRBV30	many	.
AWSYIALNEQF	TRBV30	.	.
ASSELAGGQGEQF	TRBV6-1	many	TRBD2
ASSLRRGDIQETQY	TRBV7-8	few	.
AWSVILRTEAF	TRBV30	many	.
ASSLETGEAF	TRBV7-9	.	.
ASSRPNIAGFQETQY	TRBV28	many	.
ASSEGGLNTEAF	TRBV5-1	.	.
SVVGLAGGSTDTQY	TRBV29-1	.	TRBD2
ASSPGLAGDTDTQY	TRBV5-1	many	TRBD2
ASSALPGLAPGEQY	TRBV9	.	TRBD2
ASSDPRRRDTEAF	TRBV2	many	.
ASTHWPYHYGYT	TRBV5-1	few	.
ASSLWDRGRKQY	TRBV28	many	TRBD1
ASSRTSRTGELF	TRBV6-2/TRBV6-3	.	TRBD2
ASSQDLAGGPIGELF	TRBV11-2	.	TRBD2
ASINVDYGYT	TRBV6-1	many	.
SASSGPATNYGYT	TRBV20-1	many	.
ASQAGGPYNEQF	TRBV7-3	many	TRBD2
ASSYSSGRVTDTQY	TRBV6-5	.	TRBD2
ASSLNRKGNTIY	TRBV28	few	.